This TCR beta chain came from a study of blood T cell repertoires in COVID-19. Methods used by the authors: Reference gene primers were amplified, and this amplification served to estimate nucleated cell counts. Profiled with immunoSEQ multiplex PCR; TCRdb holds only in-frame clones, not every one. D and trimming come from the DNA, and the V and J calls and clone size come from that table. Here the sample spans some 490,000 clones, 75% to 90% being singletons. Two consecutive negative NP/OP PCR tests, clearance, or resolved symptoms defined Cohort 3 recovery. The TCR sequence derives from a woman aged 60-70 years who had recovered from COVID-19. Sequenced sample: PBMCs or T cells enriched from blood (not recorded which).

Here the CDR3 reads CASSFSTGLSGELFF. The CDR3 region has the DNA TGTGCCAGCAGCTTTAGCACGGGTTTATCCGGGGAGCTGTTTTTT. The rearrangement uses TRBV11-2 and TRBJ2-2; unclear D gene. In germline, CDR1 is SGHAT, CDR2 FQNNGV. This CDR3 spans 15 amino acids. Trimming shortened V by 3 bases and J by 6 bases, and 14 bases separated the two germline ends.